Reported below is one TCR beta chain. Judged by its sample share, this clonotype qualifies as medium-sized (0.01 to 0.1%). No base qualities exist here, and no much larger clone lies one base off it. After labeling with CellTrace CFSE, PBMCs were cultured for about 6 days in RPMI containing roughly 7.5% human serum along with peptide pools, each at about 1 ug/mL. On a BD FACSAria, proliferating CD4 T cells were sorted without fixation as live CD56-CD19-CD16-CD3+CD4+ CFSE-low cells. The enrolled adults were healthy, and microneutralization screening showed them to be seronegative for ZIKV, JEV, YFV, DENV and WNV. The samples were drawn from a phase 1 trial of an alum-adjuvanted Zika purified-inactivated virus (ZPIV) vaccine that was randomized, double-blinded and placebo-controlled. Peripheral blood mononuclear cells were isolated using a standard procedure and then kept frozen in liquid nitrogen until they were used.

This record comes from a study of Japanese encephalitis immunity and Zika vaccine responses (dated by TCRdb to the early 2020s). Background for the entire study: Three 5.0 ug doses of alum-adjuvanted ZPIV were administered to included participants at weeks 0, 4 and 28. Two to three months ahead of the first ZPIV dose, approximately 13 participants were given JEV vaccine (IXIARO) as a two-dose regimen with the doses 28 days apart. Before ZPIV, twelve participants got a single dose of YFV vaccine (YF-VAX), while ten or so participants were flavivirus-naive. Over five representative participants from each pre-vaccination group were selected for TCR sequencing, using samples from week 0 (after pre-vaccination and before ZPIV) and week 52. In addition, the TCR repertoires of three flavivirus-naive individuals were analyzed at weeks 2, 6 and 52 after ZPIV vaccination began. The stimulations used peptide pools from ZIKV structural proteins divided into flavivirus-conserved and non-conserved sets, or JEV or YFV peptides that matched the pre-vaccination. The ZIKV peptides, 15-mers that overlapped by 11 residues, were chosen for containing NetMHCpan/NetMHCII-predicted epitopes with affinity below 50 nM. The study tested whether CD4 T cell responses to the Zika vaccine were shaped by prior Japanese encephalitis virus (JEV) or yellow fever virus (YFV) vaccination. Overall study outcomes, separate from this receptor: After ZPIV, a significant decrease in repertoire richness of CD4 T cells responding to conserved ZIKV epitopes was observed in JEV-pre-vaccinated donors. Because there were not enough samples, the peptide pools could not be deconvoluted, which meant the specific peptides behind the cross-reactive responses went unidentified. CD8 T cell responses to ZIKV peptide pools were of very low magnitude and seen in only a few individuals. Higher repertoire similarity across time-points and stimulations was observed in JEV-pre-vaccinated donors than in YFV-pre-vaccinated donors, indicating that more clonotypes were common to ZIKV and JEV stimulation. Rather than the whole vaccinated cohort, the analysis covered just a subset of trial participants, namely those who received three doses and had adequate samples. Samples grouped by participant and showed no similarity between individuals, suggesting that no public TCRs were detected.

Reading the germline V gene gives CDR1 LGHNA and CDR2 YSLEER. V gives up 4 bases and J gives up 4 bases, and the segment between their germline ends measures 13 bases. The CDR3 numbers 14 residues from cysteine through phenylalanine. Just CDR3 DNA is preserved here, 42 bases in frame from base 1. Library preparation employed 5' RACE. Before sequencing, the TCRbeta libraries were pooled in amounts proportional to the number of cells sorted for each library. Total RNA was extracted from the sorted cells with RNAzol RT, and cDNA was synthesized using an oligo(dT) primer and a template-switching oligo. Using Kapa HiFi, PCR amplified the TCRbeta V-CDR3-J region between a SMARTer oligo primer and a TCRbeta constant-region primer. A second PCR added Illumina adaptors and sample-specific index barcodes, with HighPrep bead cleanup and Bioanalyzer confirmation of a roughly 650 bp band. Libraries were sequenced on an Illumina MiSeq with 2x151 bp paired-end reads. In the paper's pipeline: An in-house Java program demultiplexed the reads, and MiXCR assigned TCRbeta annotations and counted clonotypes. Repertoire overlap used Morisita-Horn indices from the R package vegan, with UPGMA clustering and Circos plots of recurring clonotypes. Shannon diversity and richness were each normalized to the maximum value possible given the input cell numbers, so the resulting values fell between 0 and 1. CDR3beta sequences were aligned with MUSCLE, distances computed with SeqinR, and multidimensional scaling plotted in R. TCRdb trimmed public reads at Q25 via fastp, called clones via MiXCR and kept in-frame beta chains. Every entry covers one CDR3 protein and lists the most common genes and DNA from its rows. V and J calls and clone size were set by TCRdb, not the authors. The sample table shows 400 to 450 distinct CDR3 sequences, and about 0.73% are seen once. The ten largest clones represent under 40% of the sample.

The V gene is TRBV4-3 and the J gene is TRBJ1-2, with TRBD1 perhaps the D gene, on 5 matching bases. This TCR was sampled from an adult woman who received an inactivated Zika virus vaccine. Sequenced material: antigen-activated CD4+ T cells from blood, cultured, taken during a Zika inactivated vaccine study. The DNA is as follows: TGCGCCAGCAGCCGAGAGACAGAAGCCTATGGCTACACCTTC. The encoded protein is CASSRETEAYGYTF.